This T cell receptor (beta chain) was recorded in a study of cytomegalovirus exposure and HLA in healthy donors. Overall study context: Both the 120 or so validation repertoires and the 600 to 750 first-cohort repertoires used the same platform, as reported by a later analysis. Study outcomes and limitations: CMV antigen specificity was confirmed in vitro for a few CMV-associated chains. The study recorded 164 TCR beta chains that were cytomegalovirus-associated. Rarity marked most TCR sequences, yet some public TCRs occurred in many donors.

To note about this clone: The antigen remains unidentified.

TCRdb keeps only in-frame clones here, not all; method: immunoSEQ multiplex PCR. The sample yields tens of thousands of clones, 85% to 95% seen once. Germline CDR1 reads MNHEY; CDR2 reads SMNVEV (reference sequence). The CDR3 loop spans 15 amino acids. Trimming took 4 bases from V and 6 from J, leaving 15 bases between them. The material sequenced was PBMCs. J is TRBJ1-4 and V is TRBV27; tentatively, D is TRBD1 (6 bases). This clonotype was obtained from a man between 18 and 35 years old in good health and CMV-seronegative. In DNA form, the CDR3 reads TGTGCCAGCAGTTCTAGAGGGGGATTGGATGAAAAACTGTTTTTT. This encodes CASSSRGGLDEKLFF.